There are a few counts of the clone carrying this TCR beta chain. This record belongs to a study of technical replicates of blood from a handful of donors. Sequencing was performed with immunoSEQ multiplex PCR; in TCRdb, only in-frame clones are kept and a portion is missing. This table holds approximately 82,000 clones, over 80% found once. The germline CDR1 and CDR2 sequences are GTSNPN and SVGIG (reference sequence). Trimming took off 4 bases at V and 7 bases at J, with 11 bases between the two ends. The CDR3 extends over 13 amino acids. The sample was T cells isolated from PBMCs. The V gene is TRBV30, the J gene TRBJ1-6; D may be TRBD1 (5 bases). The source is a human donor in good health. Written as DNA, the CDR3 is TGTGCCTGGAATACAGGAGCCAATTCACCCCTCCACTTT. It codes for CAWNTGANSPLHF. The full variable domain, with the rest looked up from reference TRBV30 and TRBJ1-6, is SQTIHQWPATLVQPVGSPLSLECTVEGTSNPNLYWYRQAAGRGLQLLFYSVGIGQISSEVPQNLSASRPQDRQFILSSKKLLLSDSGFYLCAWNTGANSPLHFGNGTRLTVT.